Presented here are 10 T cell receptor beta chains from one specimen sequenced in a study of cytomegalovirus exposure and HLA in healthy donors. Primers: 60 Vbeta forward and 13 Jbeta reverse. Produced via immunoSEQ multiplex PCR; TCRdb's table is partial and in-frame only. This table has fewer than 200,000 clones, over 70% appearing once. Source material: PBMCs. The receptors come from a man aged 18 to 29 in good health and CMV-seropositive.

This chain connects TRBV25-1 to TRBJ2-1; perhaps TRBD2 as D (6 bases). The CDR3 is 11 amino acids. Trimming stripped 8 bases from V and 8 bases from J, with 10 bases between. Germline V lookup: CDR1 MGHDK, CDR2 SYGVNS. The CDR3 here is CASGDSYEQFF. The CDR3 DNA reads TGTGCCAGCGGGGACTCGTATGAGCAGTTCTTC.

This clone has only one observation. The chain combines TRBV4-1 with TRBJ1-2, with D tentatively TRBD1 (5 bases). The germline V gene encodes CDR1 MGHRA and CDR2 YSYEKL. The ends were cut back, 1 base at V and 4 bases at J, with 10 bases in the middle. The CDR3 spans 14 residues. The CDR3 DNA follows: TGCGCCAGCAGCCAAGGACAGTCTAGCTATGGCTACACCTTC. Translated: CASSQGQSSYGYTF.

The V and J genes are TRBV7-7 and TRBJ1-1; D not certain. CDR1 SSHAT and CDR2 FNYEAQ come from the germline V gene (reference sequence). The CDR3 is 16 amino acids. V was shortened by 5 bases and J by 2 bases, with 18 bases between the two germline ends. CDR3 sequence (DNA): TGTGCCAGCAGCCAGACGGGGATCTGGGGAAACACTGAAGCTTTCTTT. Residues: CASSQTGIWGNTEAFF.

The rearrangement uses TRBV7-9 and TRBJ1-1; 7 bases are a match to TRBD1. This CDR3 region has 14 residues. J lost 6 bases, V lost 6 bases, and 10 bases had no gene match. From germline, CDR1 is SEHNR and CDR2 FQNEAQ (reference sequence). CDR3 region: CASRPSRGLAEAFF. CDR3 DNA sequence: TGTGCCAGCAGGCCTTCTAGGGGGCTGGCTGAAGCTTTCTTT.

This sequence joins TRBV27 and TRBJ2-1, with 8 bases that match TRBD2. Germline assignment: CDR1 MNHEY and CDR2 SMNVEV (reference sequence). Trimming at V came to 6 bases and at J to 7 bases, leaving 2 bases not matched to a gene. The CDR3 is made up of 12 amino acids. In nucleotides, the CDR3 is TGTGCCAGCAGGGGGACTAGGAATGAGCAGTTCTTC. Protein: CASRGTRNEQFF.

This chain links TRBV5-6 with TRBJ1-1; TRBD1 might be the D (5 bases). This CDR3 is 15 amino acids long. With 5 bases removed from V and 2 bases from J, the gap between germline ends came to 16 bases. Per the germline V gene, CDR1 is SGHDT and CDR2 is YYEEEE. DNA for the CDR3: TGTGCCAGCAGTTGGGGACTGCCGGGAAACACTGAAGCTTTCTTT. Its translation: CASSWGLPGNTEAFF.

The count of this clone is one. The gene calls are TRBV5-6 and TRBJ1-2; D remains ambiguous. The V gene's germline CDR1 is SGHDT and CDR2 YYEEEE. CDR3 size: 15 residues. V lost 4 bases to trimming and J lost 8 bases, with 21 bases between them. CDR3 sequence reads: CASSTFHQAPYGYTF. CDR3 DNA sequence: TGTGCCAGCAGCACCTTCCATCAGGCGCCGTACGGCTACACCTTC.

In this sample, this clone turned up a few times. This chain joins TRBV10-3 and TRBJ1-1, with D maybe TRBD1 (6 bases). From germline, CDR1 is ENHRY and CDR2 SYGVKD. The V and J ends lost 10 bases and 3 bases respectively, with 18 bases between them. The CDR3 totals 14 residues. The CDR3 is CATTTGRPDTEAFF. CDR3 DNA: TGTGCCACGACGACAGGTCGACCAGACACTGAAGCTTTCTTT.

CDR3 amino acids: CASSLGTGGAFF. For the CDR3, the DNA is TGTGCCAGCAGCTTAGGGACAGGGGGAGCTTTCTTT. The chain joins TRBV11-2 to TRBJ1-1; 10 bases agree with TRBD1. CDR1 is SGHAT and CDR2 is FQNNGV in the germline V gene. V lost 1 base to trimming and J lost 10 bases; unmatched junction nucleotides: 0. This CDR3 has 12 residues.

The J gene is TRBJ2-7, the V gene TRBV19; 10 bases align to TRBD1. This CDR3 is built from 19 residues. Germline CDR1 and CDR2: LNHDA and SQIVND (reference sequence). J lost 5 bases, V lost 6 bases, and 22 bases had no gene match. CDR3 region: CASSIRPTDRGQSINEQYF. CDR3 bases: TGTGCCAGTAGCATCCGACCAACTGACAGGGGGCAGAGTATCAACGAGCAGTACTTC.